The TCR beta chain described here comes from a study of cytomegalovirus exposure and HLA in healthy donors. This clone has a handful of counts. The antigen is not known. Whole-study findings and limits: Highly shared variants forming one cluster were likely a sequencing artifact.

Primers: 60 Vbeta forward and 13 Jbeta reverse. Sequencing used immunoSEQ multiplex PCR; TCRdb keeps in-frame clones, though not all of them. This sample has some 150,000 clones, with over 65% found just once. V was clipped by 5 bases and J by 1 base; unmatched bases: 8. Germline V gene data show CDR1 as MGHRA and CDR2 as YSYEKL. This CDR3 has 16 residues. This clonotype originated in a man aged 40-49 years in good health and CMV-seropositive. The chain has TRBV4-1 and TRBJ2-1; 7 bases match TRBD2. The sample consisted of PBMCs. The CDR3 protein is CASSAGLVGSYNEQFF. The CDR3 DNA sequence: TGCGCCAGCAGCGCCGGACTAGTCGGATCCTACAATGAGCAGTTCTTC.